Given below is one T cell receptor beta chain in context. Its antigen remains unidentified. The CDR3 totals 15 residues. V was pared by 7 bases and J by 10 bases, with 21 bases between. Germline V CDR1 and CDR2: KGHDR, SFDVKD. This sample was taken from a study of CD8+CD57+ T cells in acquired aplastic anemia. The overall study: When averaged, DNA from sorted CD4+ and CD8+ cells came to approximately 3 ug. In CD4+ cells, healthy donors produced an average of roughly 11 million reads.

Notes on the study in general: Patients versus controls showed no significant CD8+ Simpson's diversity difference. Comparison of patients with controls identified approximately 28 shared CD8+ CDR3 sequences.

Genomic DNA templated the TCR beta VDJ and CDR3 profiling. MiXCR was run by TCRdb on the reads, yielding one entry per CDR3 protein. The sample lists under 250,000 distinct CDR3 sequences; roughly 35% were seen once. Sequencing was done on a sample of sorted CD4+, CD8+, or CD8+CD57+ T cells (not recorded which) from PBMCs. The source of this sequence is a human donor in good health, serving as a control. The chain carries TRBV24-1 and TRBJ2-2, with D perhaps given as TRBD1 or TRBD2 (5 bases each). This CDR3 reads CATSDRGGDNEELFF. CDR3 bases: TGTGCCACCAGCGACCGGGGCGGAGACAATGAGGAGCTGTTTTTT.